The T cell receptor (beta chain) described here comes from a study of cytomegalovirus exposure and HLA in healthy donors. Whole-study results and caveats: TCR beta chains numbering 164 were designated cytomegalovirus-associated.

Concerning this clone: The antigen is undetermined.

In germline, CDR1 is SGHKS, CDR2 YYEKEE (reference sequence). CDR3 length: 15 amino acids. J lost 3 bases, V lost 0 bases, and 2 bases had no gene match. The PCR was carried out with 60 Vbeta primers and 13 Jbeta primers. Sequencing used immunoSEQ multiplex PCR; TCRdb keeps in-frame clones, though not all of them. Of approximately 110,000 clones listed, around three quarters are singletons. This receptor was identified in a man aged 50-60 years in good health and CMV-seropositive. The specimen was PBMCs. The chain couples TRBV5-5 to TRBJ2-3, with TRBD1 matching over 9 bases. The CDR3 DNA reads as TGTGCCAGCAGCTTGGCCGGACAGGGGACAGATACGCAGTATTTT. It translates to CASSLAGQGTDTQYF.